This T cell receptor beta chain was identified in a study of graft-versus-host responses after intestinal transplantation. Study-wide points: The study found high graft-versus-host to host-versus-graft clonal ratios in allografts of patients with graft-donor T cell macrochimerism.

Notes on this clone: The target antigen is unknown.

Clones were read by immunoSEQ multiplex PCR, and TCRdb kept only the in-frame ones, dropping some. The table shows 80,000 to 100,000 clones, with 90% occurring only once. The source was unstimulated CD4+ T cells sorted from spleen or lymph node cells, collected before intestinal transplant. This clonotype originated in a human donor who received an intestinal transplant.

The CDR3 protein is CASSGTVNNEQFF. In DNA, the CDR3 is TGTGCCAGCAGTGGGACAGTCAACAATGAGCAGTTCTTC. The chain carries TRBV6-1 and TRBJ2-1; D perhaps matches TRBD1 (6 bases). Germline CDR1 reads MNHNS; CDR2 reads SASEGT. This CDR3 has 13 amino acids. V lost 4 bases, J lost 5 bases, and 9 bases lay in between.